The 26 T cell receptor beta chains reported below all come from one sample, sequenced in a study of cytomegalovirus exposure and HLA in healthy donors. Generated by immunoSEQ multiplex PCR, the TCRdb table keeps only in-frame clones and is missing some. The data contain approximately 300,000 clones, 86% of them singletons. The sample taken for sequencing was PBMCs. All receptors derive from a woman between 18 and 30 years old in good health and CMV-seronegative.

This clone has a single count. The chain joins TRBV4-1 to TRBJ1-1, with unresolved D. Trimming cost V 0 bases and J 11 bases, with 19 bases left between them. Germline V gene sequence: CDR1 MGHRA, CDR2 YSYEKL. The CDR3 has 15 amino acids. The CDR3: CASSQERVGAPRAFF. CDR3 nucleotides: TGCGCCAGCAGCCAAGAACGCGTGGGAGCCCCCCGGGCTTTCTTT.

The table lists this clone with a few counts. The J gene is TRBJ1-3, the V gene TRBV7-8; TRBD1 agrees at 7 bases. Germline CDR1 and CDR2: SGHVS and FQNEAQ. The CDR3 runs to 15 residues. V lost 8 bases to trimming and J lost 0 bases; unmatched junction nucleotides: 7. CDR3 nucleotide sequence: TGTGCCAGCGGCATGACAGGGATCTCTGGAAACACCATATATTTT. Protein sequence: CASGMTGISGNTIYF.

This chain connects TRBV19 to TRBJ1-1; the D gene is possibly TRBD1 (5 bases). Germline V gene data show CDR1 as LNHDA and CDR2 as SQIVND (reference sequence). The ends were cut back, 7 bases at V and 3 bases at J, with 12 bases in the middle. The CDR3 is 13 amino acids. The CDR3, as DNA: TGTGCCAGTATCCCCTGGGGCTACACTGAAGCTTTCTTT. Amino acids: CASIPWGYTEAFF.

The V call is TRBV5-1, the J call TRBJ2-7; TRBD2 might be the D (5 bases). Trimming left V 1 base short and J 1 base short, with 18 bases between. The germline V gene has CDR1 SGHRS and CDR2 YFSETQ. CDR3 size: 17 residues. The CDR3 is CASSLNSASSSSYEQYF. DNA for the CDR3: TGCGCCAGCAGCTTGAATTCCGCGTCTAGCTCTTCCTACGAGCAGTACTTC.

The V and J genes are TRBV27 and TRBJ1-5; D is unclear. Germline V gene sequence: CDR1 MNHEY, CDR2 SMNVEV (reference sequence). The CDR3 has 13 residues. V gave up 4 bases and J gave up 0 bases, with 4 bases separating them. CDR3 DNA sequence: TGTGCCAGCAGTTCCTATAGCAATCAGCCCCAGCATTTT. It yields the protein CASSSYSNQPQHF.

The J gene is TRBJ1-1, the V gene TRBV4-2, with D unclear. The CDR3 runs 16 residues. Germline V gene data show CDR1 as LGHNA and CDR2 as YNFKEQ. With 3 bases removed from V and 0 bases from J, the gap between germline ends came to 14 bases. The CDR3 loop is CASSHSGETLNTEAFF. CDR3 sequence (DNA): TGTGCCAGCAGCCACTCAGGTGAGACATTGAACACTGAAGCTTTCTTT.

This chain connects TRBV5-1 to TRBJ2-1; no clear D gene. Trimming took off 3 bases at V and 8 bases at J, with 18 bases between the two ends. The CDR3 runs 15 residues. The germline V gene has CDR1 SGHRS and CDR2 YFSETQ. CDR3 sequence reads: CASSSRLAARDEQFF. The CDR3 region has the DNA TGCGCCAGCAGCTCCCGGCTGGCGGCGCGCGATGAGCAGTTCTTC.

V is TRBV4-3 and J is TRBJ1-1; D might be TRBD1 (6 bases). Germline V gene sequence: CDR1 LGHNA, CDR2 YSLEER. Trimming shortened V by 4 bases and J by 1 base, and 10 bases separated the two germline ends. The CDR3 is 14 residues long. DNA for the CDR3: TGCGCCAGCAGCCGGACCAGGGGGAACACTGAAGCTTTCTTT. It specifies CASSRTRGNTEAFF.

This rearrangement joins TRBV18 to TRBJ2-7; 7 bases agree with TRBD1. CDR1 is KGHSH, CDR2 LQKENI, per germline. The V and J ends lost 5 bases and 6 bases, in that order; junction bases with no gene match: 13. The CDR3 is 15 amino acids. This chain's CDR3 is CASSSVVEGGGEQYF. Here the CDR3 DNA reads TGTGCCAGCTCATCCGTAGTGGAAGGGGGCGGCGAGCAGTACTTC. Supplemented by reference TRBV18 and TRBJ2-7, the full variable domain reads NAGVMQNPRHLVRRRGQEARLRCSPMKGHSHVYWYRQLPEEGLKFMVYLQKENIIDESGMPKERFSAEFPKEGPSILRIQQVVRGDSAAYFCASSSVVEGGGEQYFGPGTRLTVT.

J is TRBJ2-5 and V is TRBV4-1; the D gene is possibly TRBD2 (5 bases). V dropped 0 bases and J dropped 5 bases, with 16 bases sitting between them. The CDR3 length is 16 residues. CDR1 MGHRA and CDR2 YSYEKL come from the germline V gene. The CDR3 DNA reads as TGCGCCAGCAGCCAAGATCCTGGGGTTCGGGATGAGACCCAGTACTTC. This gives the protein CASSQDPGVRDETQYF.

This chain joins TRBV6-6 and TRBJ2-3; TRBD1 matches at 12 bases. V was clipped by 5 bases and J by 1 base; unmatched bases: 4. Germline-derived CDR1 and CDR2 are MNHNY and SVGAGI (reference sequence). The CDR3 totals 16 residues. The CDR3 region has the DNA TGTGCCAGCAGTGGCCGGGACAGGGGGCGCACAGATACGCAGTATTTT. It codes for CASSGRDRGRTDTQYF.

V and J are TRBV2 and TRBJ2-4; 7 nucleotides align to TRBD2. This CDR3 is 13 amino acids long. Unmatched junction bases numbered 4, after V lost 4 bases and J lost 7 bases. CDR1 SNHLY and CDR2 FYNNEI come from the germline V gene. This chain's CDR3 is CASSGGGGNIQYF. CDR3 coding DNA: TGTGCCAGCAGTGGTGGGGGAGGGAACATTCAGTACTTC.

This chain uses TRBV9 with TRBJ1-1; TRBD1 agrees at 10 bases. The germline V gene encodes CDR1 SGDLS and CDR2 YYNGEE. Trimming took 2 bases from V and 4 from J; bases not matched to a gene: 5. The CDR3 sequence is 15 residues long. The CDR3 loop reads CASSVGGTGVTEAFF. CDR3 coding DNA: TGTGCCAGCAGCGTCGGCGGGACAGGGGTCACTGAAGCTTTCTTT.

The chain couples TRBV7-2 to TRBJ2-7; D not resolved. Germline-derived CDR1 and CDR2 are SGHTA and FQGNSA. The CDR3 is made up of 14 amino acids. V was pared by 1 base and J by 0 bases, with 7 bases between. The CDR3 spells CASSLDWSSYEQYF. Here the CDR3 DNA reads TGTGCCAGCAGCTTAGACTGGTCCTCCTACGAGCAGTACTTC.

V gene TRBV9 combines with J gene TRBJ2-7, with TRBD2 matching over 9 bases. Germline loops: CDR1 SGDLS, CDR2 YYNGEE. The junction had 8 bases not matched to a gene; V was cut back by 4 bases and J by 6 bases. The CDR3 consists of 14 residues. The CDR3 is CASSPRGSGSEQYF. The CDR3 DNA reads TGTGCCAGCAGCCCCCGTGGTAGCGGGAGCGAGCAGTACTTC.

This chain connects TRBV6-5 to TRBJ1-1; D may be TRBD1 (6 bases). The germline CDR1 and CDR2 sequences are MNHEY and SVGAGI. The CDR3 spans 15 residues. V was cut by 4 bases and J by 3 bases, with 15 bases left in between. The chain's CDR3 is CASSSLIGGHTEAFF. The DNA of the CDR3 is TGTGCCAGCAGTTCCCTTATTGGGGGCCACACTGAAGCTTTCTTT.

This clone was recorded many times. The chain links TRBV6-6 to TRBJ2-3; 9 bases are a match to TRBD1. V was pared by 5 bases and J by 6 bases, with 6 bases of the junction left unmatched. CDR3 size: 14 residues. Germline CDR1 reads MNHNY; CDR2 reads SVGAGI (reference sequence). The CDR3 protein is CASSRTGEDDTQYF. CDR3 sequence (DNA): TGTGCCAGCAGTCGGACAGGGGAGGATGATACGCAGTATTTT.

The J gene is TRBJ1-2, the V gene TRBV6-1, with D perhaps matching TRBD1 (5 bases). The germline V gene encodes CDR1 MNHNS and CDR2 SASEGT. The V end lost 7 bases, the J end lost 4 bases, and 7 bases lay between the germline ends. The CDR3 runs 11 residues. The CDR3 sequence is CASTGGYGYTF. The DNA of the CDR3 is TGTGCCAGCACGGGGGGCTATGGCTACACCTTC.

The chain employs TRBV10-1 and TRBJ2-5; 10 bases map to TRBD1. The V and J ends lost 5 bases and 5 bases, in that order; junction bases with no gene match: 8. CDR3 length: 15 residues. Germline V gene data show CDR1 as WNHNN and CDR2 as SYGVQD (reference sequence). Here the CDR3 reads CASSYPTGGDETQYF. The CDR3 DNA reads as TGCGCCAGCAGTTACCCGACAGGGGGCGACGAGACCCAGTACTTC.

This rearrangement joins TRBV9 to TRBJ2-7; 8 bases agree with TRBD1. The germline V gene encodes CDR1 SGDLS and CDR2 YYNGEE. The V and J ends lost 0 bases and 1 base, in that order; junction bases with no gene match: 3. This CDR3 comprises 15 residues. The CDR3 bases are TGTGCCAGCAGCGTAGGACAGGGGATTTCCTACGAGCAGTACTTC. Translated: CASSVGQGISYEQYF. Full variable domain (missing parts from reference TRBV9 and TRBJ2-7): DSGVTQTPKHLITATGQRVTLRCSPRSGDLSVYWYQQSLDQGLQFLIQYYNGEERAKGNILERFSAQQFPDLHSELNLSSLELGDSALYFCASSVGQGISYEQYFGPGTRLTVT.

The chain uses TRBV2 and TRBJ1-1; 7 bases are a match to TRBD1. This CDR3 region has 12 residues. The germline V gene encodes CDR1 SNHLY and CDR2 FYNNEI. V was clipped by 9 bases and J by 3 bases; unmatched bases: 4. The CDR3 DNA sequence: TGTGCCAGTCACAGGGGTGACACTGAAGCTTTCTTT. Its protein product is CASHRGDTEAFF.

The J gene is TRBJ2-3, the V gene TRBV27; possible D gene TRBD1, 5 bases. The V end lost 2 bases, the J end lost 1 base, and 10 bases lay between the germline ends. The germline V gene encodes CDR1 MNHEY and CDR2 SMNVEV (reference sequence). The CDR3 has 15 amino acids. The CDR3 sequence: CASSLQGLRTDTQYF. CDR3 in DNA: TGTGCCAGCAGTTTACAGGGTTTACGCACAGATACGCAGTATTTT.

This clone was seen only once. CDR3 in amino acids: CASSQDMPISTTSAEQYF. The CDR3 nucleotides are TGTGCCAGCAGCCAAGATATGCCGATCTCCACTACTAGTGCCGAGCAGTACTTC. This rearrangement joins TRBV4-2 to TRBJ2-7; tentative D call: TRBD2 (5 bases). Germline V gene lookup returns CDR1 LGHNA and CDR2 YNFKEQ. The CDR3 spans 18 residues. Deletions cut 0 bases from V and 6 bases from J, with 24 bases between.

The gene calls are TRBV10-2 and TRBJ2-7; 9 bases fit TRBD1. V dropped 6 bases and J dropped 4; count of bases not matched to a gene: 4. This CDR3 region has 13 residues. The germline CDR1 and CDR2 sequences are WSHSY and SAAADI. CDR3 coding DNA: TGCGCCAGCAGATCAGGACAGGGGTACGAGCAGTACTTC. Protein product: CASRSGQGYEQYF.

CDR3 coding DNA: TGTGCCACCAGCAGAGAGAACAGGCTCTCTTCCGGTGAGCAGTTCTTC. This sequence encodes CATSRENRLSSGEQFF. This rearrangement joins TRBV15 to TRBJ2-1, with D possibly being TRBD1 (5 bases). There are 16 residues in the CDR3. The germline CDR1 and CDR2 sequences are LNHNV and YYDKDF (reference sequence). V was clipped by 0 bases and J by 9 bases, with 18 bases between them. Drawing the rest from reference TRBV15 and TRBJ2-1, the complete variable domain is DAMVIQNPRYQVTQFGKPVTLSCSQTLNHNVMYWYQQKSSQAPKLLFHYYDKDFNNEADTPDNFQSRRPNTSFCFLDIRSPGLGDTAMYLCATSRENRLSSGEQFFGPGTRLTVL.

V gene TRBV28 combines with J gene TRBJ1-1; TRBD1 aligns across 8 bases. The CDR3 extends over 14 amino acids. The junction had 3 bases not matched to a gene; V was cut back by 4 bases and J by 2 bases. The germline V gene encodes CDR1 MDHEN and CDR2 SYDVKM. The CDR3 is CASSSQGANTEAFF. The DNA of the CDR3 is TGTGCCAGCAGTTCCCAGGGGGCCAACACTGAAGCTTTCTTT.